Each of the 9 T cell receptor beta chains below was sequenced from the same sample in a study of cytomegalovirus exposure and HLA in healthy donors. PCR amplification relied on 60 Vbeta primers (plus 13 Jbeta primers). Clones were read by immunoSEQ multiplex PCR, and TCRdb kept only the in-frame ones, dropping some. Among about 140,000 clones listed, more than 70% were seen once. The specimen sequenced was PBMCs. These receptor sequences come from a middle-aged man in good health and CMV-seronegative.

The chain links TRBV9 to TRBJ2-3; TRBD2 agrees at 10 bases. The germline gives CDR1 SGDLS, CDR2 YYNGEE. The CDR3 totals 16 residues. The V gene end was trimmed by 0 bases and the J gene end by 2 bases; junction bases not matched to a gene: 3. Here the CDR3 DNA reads TGTGCCAGCAGCGTAGCAGCGGGAGGGATCACAGATACGCAGTATTTT. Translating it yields CASSVAAGGITDTQYF.

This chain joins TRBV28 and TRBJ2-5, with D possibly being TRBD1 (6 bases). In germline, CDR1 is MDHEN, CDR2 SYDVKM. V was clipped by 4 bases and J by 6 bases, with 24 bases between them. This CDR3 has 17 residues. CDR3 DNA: TGTGCCAGCAGTTCCCCCTCCGGGACCCTGGGGGCAAAGACCCAGTACTTC. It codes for CASSSPSGTLGAKTQYF.

CDR3 DNA sequence: TGTGCCCTAACCCGGTCCGGCGGGACTGAAGCTTTCTTT. Protein: CALTRSGGTEAFF. The chain uses TRBV30 and TRBJ1-1; D uncertain. Germline V gene data show CDR1 as GTSNPN and CDR2 as SVGIG (reference sequence). CDR3 size: 13 residues. Trimming left V 8 bases short and J 5 bases short, with 18 bases between. Full variable domain (outside the CDR3, taken from reference TRBV30 and TRBJ1-1): SQTIHQWPATLVQPVGSPLSLECTVEGTSNPNLYWYRQAAGRGLQLLFYSVGIGQISSEVPQNLSASRPQDRQFILSSKKLLLSDSGFYLCALTRSGGTEAFFGQGTRLTVV.

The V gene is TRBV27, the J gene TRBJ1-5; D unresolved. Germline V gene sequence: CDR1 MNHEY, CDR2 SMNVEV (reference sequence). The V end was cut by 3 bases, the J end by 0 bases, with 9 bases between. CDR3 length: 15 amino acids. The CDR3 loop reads CASSFRLVSNQPQHF. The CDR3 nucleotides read TGTGCCAGCAGTTTCCGGCTAGTTAGCAATCAGCCCCAGCATTTT.

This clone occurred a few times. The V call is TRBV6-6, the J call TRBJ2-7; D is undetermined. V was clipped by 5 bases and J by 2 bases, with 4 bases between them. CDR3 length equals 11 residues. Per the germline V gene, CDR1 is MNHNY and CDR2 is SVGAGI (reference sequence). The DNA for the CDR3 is TGTGCCAGCAGTATCGCCTACGAGCAGTACTTC. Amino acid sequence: CASSIAYEQYF.

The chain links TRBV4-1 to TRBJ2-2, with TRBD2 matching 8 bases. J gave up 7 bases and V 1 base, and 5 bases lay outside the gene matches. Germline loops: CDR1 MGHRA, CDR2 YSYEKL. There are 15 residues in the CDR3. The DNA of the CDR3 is TGCGCCAGCAGCCAAGGGGCGGGAGGTGGCGGGGAGCTGTTTTTT. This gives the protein CASSQGAGGGGELFF.

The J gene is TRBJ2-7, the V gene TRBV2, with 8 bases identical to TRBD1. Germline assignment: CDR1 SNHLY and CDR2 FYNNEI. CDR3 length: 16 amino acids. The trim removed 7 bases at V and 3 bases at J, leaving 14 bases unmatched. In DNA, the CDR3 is TGTGCCAGCACGGCTAAGACGACAGGGGCCAACTACGAGCAGTACTTC. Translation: CASTAKTTGANYEQYF. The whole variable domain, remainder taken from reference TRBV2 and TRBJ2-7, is EPEVTQTPSHQVTQMGQEVILRCVPISNHLYFYWYRQILGQKVEFLVSFYNNEISEKSEIFDDQFSVERPDGSNFTLKIRSTKLEDSAMYFCASTAKTTGANYEQYFGPGTRLTVT.

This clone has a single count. The DNA of the CDR3 is TGTGCTAGCGGACAGGGGGGAAACACCGGGGAGCTGTTTTTT. It yields the protein CASGQGGNTGELFF. This chain joins TRBV7-7 and TRBJ2-2; 10 bases line up with TRBD1. The CDR3 contains 14 residues. Germline CDR1 and CDR2: SSHAT and FNYEAQ (reference sequence).

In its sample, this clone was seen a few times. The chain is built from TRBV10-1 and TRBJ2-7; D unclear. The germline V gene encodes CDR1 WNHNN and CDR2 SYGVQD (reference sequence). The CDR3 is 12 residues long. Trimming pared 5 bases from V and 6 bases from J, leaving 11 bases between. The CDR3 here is CASSTGSSEQYF. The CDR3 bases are TGCGCCAGCAGTACCGGGTCGTCCGAGCAGTACTTC.